A selection of T cell receptor beta chains follows, all from one sample in a study of OX40 agonist ivuxolimab in advanced cancers. Assay used: immunoSEQ multiplex PCR; TCRdb lists only in-frame clones, some missing. The table has about 72,000 clones, over 70% seen once. Source: CD4+ or CD8+ T cells sorted from blood, taken in a trial of the OX40 agonist ivuxolimab. The source is an adult with an advanced solid tumor such as melanoma, head and neck, liver or kidney cancer. The CDR3 runs from the conserved cysteine through the conserved F or W. The D gene is left open where the match is weak. A clone size is listed for some rows: how often the clone was seen (once, few, many), or a class if it is expanded.

>TRBV10-3|NA|TRBJ2-7|TRBD1
CASSPIPRTGSSYEQYF
TGTGCCAGCAGCCCCATCCCCAGGACAGGAAGCTCCTACGAGCAGTACTTC
>TRBV4-2|NA|TRBJ2-2|TRBD2
CASSQDQPSGGYTGELFF
TGTGCCAGCAGCCAAGATCAACCCAGCGGGGGGTACACCGGGGAGCTGTTTTTT
>TRBV27|NA|TRBJ1-1|NA
CASSLMANTEAFF
TGTGCCAGCAGTTTAATGGCGAACACTGAAGCTTTCTTT
>TRBV29-1|NA|TRBJ2-2|NA
CSVLRGQNTGELFF
TGCAGCGTGCTACGAGGACAGAACACCGGGGAGCTGTTTTTT
>TRBV28|NA|TRBJ2-2|NA
CASLGEVGELFF
TGTGCCAGCTTAGGGGAGGTCGGGGAGCTGTTTTTT
>TRBV5-1|NA|TRBJ1-1|NA
CASSSGTMNTEAFF
TGCGCCAGCAGCTCCGGGACAATGAACACTGAAGCTTTCTTT
>TRBV6-1|NA|TRBJ1-1|TRBD1
CASSETGQGGTEAFF
TGTGCCAGCAGTGAGACCGGACAGGGAGGCACTGAAGCTTTCTTT
>TRBV6-1|NA|TRBJ1-2|NA
CASSEGAGALIGYGYTF
TGTGCCAGCAGTGAAGGGGCCGGGGCGCTAATAGGGTATGGCTACACCTTC
>TRBV5-1|NA|TRBJ2-5|NA
CASSLAGAETQYF
TGCGCCAGCAGCTTGGCCGGGGCAGAGACCCAGTACTTC
>TRBV4-2|NA|TRBJ2-1|NA
CASSQDPGMSYNEQFF
TGTGCCAGCAGCCAAGATCCCGGGATGTCCTACAATGAGCAGTTCTTC
>TRBV5-1|NA|TRBJ2-7|NA
CASSPQLAPHEQYF
TGCGCCAGCAGCCCCCAACTAGCACCCCACGAGCAGTACTTC
>TRBV6-1|NA|TRBJ1-5|TRBD1
CASSEGTGANQPQHF
TGTGCCAGCAGTGAAGGGACAGGAGCCAATCAGCCCCAGCATTTT
>TRBV9|NA|TRBJ1-2|NA
CASSAEITRNYGYTF
TGTGCCAGCAGCGCCGAGATCACCCGGAACTATGGCTACACCTTC
>TRBV5-1|once|TRBJ2-2|TRBD1
CASSPRGQMNTGELFF
TGCGCCAGCAGCCCCCGGGGACAGATGAACACCGGGGAGCTGTTTTTT
>TRBV2|NA|TRBJ1-5|NA
CASSEMTEGQPQHF
TGTGCCAGCAGTGAAATGACAGAGGGTCAGCCCCAGCATTTT
>TRBV29-1|NA|TRBJ1-4|NA
CSAEPLATGEKLFF
TGCAGCGCTGAGCCCCTCGCGACGGGGGAAAAACTGTTTTTT
>TRBV2|NA|TRBJ1-2|NA
CAQAAGSNYGYTF
TGTGCCCAGGCGGCAGGGAGTAACTATGGCTACACCTTC
>TRBV6-1|NA|TRBJ1-3|NA
CASSEAAGTGNTIYF
TGTGCCAGCAGTGAAGCGGCAGGAACTGGAAACACCATATATTTT
>TRBV2|NA|TRBJ2-4|NA
CASSEVNRVDIQYF
TGTGCCAGCAGTGAAGTTAATCGGGTTGACATTCAGTACTTC
>TRBV30|once|TRBJ2-7|NA
CASTKVAAGSPYEQYF
TGTGCCTCAACCAAGGTGGCCGCGGGGTCCCCCTACGAGCAGTACTTC
>TRBV5-1|NA|TRBJ2-5|TRBD2
CASSLAGGPETQYF
TGCGCCAGCAGCTTGGCGGGAGGGCCCGAGACCCAGTACTTC
>TRBV27|NA|TRBJ2-1|TRBD2
CAASGPSYNEQFF
TGTGCCGCTAGCGGGCCCTCCTACAATGAGCAGTTCTTC
>TRBV27|NA|TRBJ2-7|NA
CASSFAAGQNYEQYF
TGTGCCAGCAGTTTTGCCGCCGGCCAGAACTACGAGCAGTACTTC
>TRBV2|NA|TRBJ1-5|NA
CASMKAGYGQPQHF
TGTGCCAGCATGAAGGCCGGGTATGGTCAGCCCCAGCATTTT
>TRBV7-2|NA|TRBJ2-7|NA
CASSKIYEQYF
TGTGCCAGCAGCAAAATCTACGAGCAGTACTTC
>TRBV25-1|NA|TRBJ2-5|NA
CASSDRDYQETQYF
TGTGCCAGCAGTGACCGGGACTACCAAGAGACCCAGTACTTC
>TRBV6-5|NA|TRBJ1-2|NA
CASRSTVGPYGYTF
TGTGCCAGCAGGTCAACTGTTGGACCTTATGGCTACACCTTC
>TRBV5-1|NA|TRBJ2-3|TRBD2
CASSPRLAGAADTQYF
TGCGCCAGCAGCCCCCGGCTAGCGGGAGCGGCGGATACGCAGTATTTT
>TRBV4-1|NA|TRBJ2-7|TRBD1
CASSQGRTGGPTSSYEQYF
TGCGCCAGCAGCCAAGGTCGGACAGGGGGCCCCACCAGCTCCTACGAGCAGTACTTC
>TRBV14|once|TRBJ2-1|NA
CASRSGTAYNEQFF
TGTGCCAGCAGATCCGGGACCGCCTACAATGAGCAGTTCTTC